The 22 T cell receptor beta chains reported below all come from one sample, sequenced in a study of tumour-infiltrating T cells in Burkitt lymphoma. The assay was immunoSEQ multiplex PCR, and TCRdb's table has in-frame clones only and misses some. The table has some 13,000 clones, less than 90% seen once. The sequencing input was tumor tissue. These receptors were obtained from a human donor with diffuse large B-cell lymphoma.

V gene TRBV6-6 combines with J gene TRBJ2-7; TRBD1 matches at 8 bases. Trimming removed 2 bases from V and 5 bases from J; junction bases left unmatched: 2. CDR3 length: 13 residues. CDR1 MNHNY and CDR2 SVGAGI come from the germline V gene (reference sequence). CDR3 region: CASSYRQGNEQYF. As DNA, the CDR3 is TGTGCCAGCAGTTACCGACAGGGGAACGAGCAGTACTTC.

This chain connects TRBV14 to TRBJ1-1; D is uncertain. Germline CDR1 and CDR2: SGHDN and FVKESK. V dropped 5 bases and J dropped 1 base, with 8 bases sitting between them. This CDR3 contains 13 residues. CDR3: CASSEHANTEAFF. Written as DNA, the CDR3 is TGTGCCAGCAGCGAACATGCGAACACTGAAGCTTTCTTT.

The rearrangement joins TRBV18 to TRBJ1-2; TRBD1 matches at 8 bases. The CDR3 is 13 amino acids. The ends lost 4 bases at V and 6 bases at J; junction bases unmatched: 4. Germline V gives CDR1 KGHSH, CDR2 LQKENI. The CDR3, as DNA: TGTGCCAGCTCACTGGCAGGGGGCAATGGCTACACCTTC. It is translated as CASSLAGGNGYTF.

This rearrangement joins TRBV29-1 to TRBJ2-5; tentatively, D is TRBD1 (6 bases). Trimming took off 3 bases at V and 2 bases at J, with 16 bases between the two ends. Germline V CDR1 and CDR2: SQVTM, ANQGSEA. The CDR3 runs 15 residues. This CDR3 reads CSVDLSGTLQETQYF. In nucleotides, the CDR3 is TGCAGCGTTGACCTCTCGGGGACACTTCAAGAGACCCAGTACTTC.

The chain couples TRBV9 to TRBJ2-5; tentatively, D is TRBD2 (7 bases). The CDR3 contains 15 residues. V lost 4 bases and J 4 bases, leaving 17 bases between the germline ends. Germline CDR1 reads SGDLS; CDR2 reads YYNGEE. CDR3 residues: CASSIGGGGGETQYF. The CDR3 region has the DNA TGTGCCAGCAGCATTGGTGGGGGAGGGGGAGAGACCCAGTACTTC. Full variable domain (rest looked up from reference TRBV9 and TRBJ2-5): DSGVTQTPKHLITATGQRVTLRCSPRSGDLSVYWYQQSLDQGLQFLIQYYNGEERAKGNILERFSAQQFPDLHSELNLSSLELGDSALYFCASSIGGGGGETQYFGPGTRLLVL.

V usage is TRBV19 and J usage is TRBJ2-1; tentative D call: TRBD1 (5 bases). Per germline, CDR1 LNHDA and CDR2 SQIVND (reference sequence). Trimming cost V 3 bases and J 7 bases, with 10 bases left between them. The CDR3 loop spans 13 amino acids. The DNA of the CDR3 is TGTGCCAGTAGTATGGGGCTAGTGAATGAGCAGTTCTTC. Protein product: CASSMGLVNEQFF. Variable domain in full (rest from reference TRBV19 and TRBJ2-1): DGGITQSPKYLFRKEGQNVTLSCEQNLNHDAMYWYRQDPGQGLRLIYYSQIVNDFQKGDIAEGYSVSREKKESFPLTVTSAQKNPTAFYLCASSMGLVNEQFFGPGTRLTVL.

The V gene is TRBV10-3, the J gene TRBJ2-5, with TRBD2 identical over 11 bases. CDR1 ENHRY and CDR2 SYGVKD come from the germline V gene. The J segment lost 2 bases and the V segment lost 3 bases, leaving 5 bases of the junction unmatched. The CDR3 is made up of 16 amino acids. In nucleotides, the CDR3 is TGTGCCATCAGTGAAGCTAGCGGGGGGTCACAAGAGACCCAGTACTTC. Protein sequence: CAISEASGGSQETQYF.

The V call is TRBV29-1, the J call TRBJ1-1; D call uncertain. CDR1 is SQVTM and CDR2 is ANQGSEA in the germline V gene. CDR3 size: 12 residues. Trimming shortened V by 5 bases and J by 11 bases, and 18 bases separated the two germline ends. DNA for the CDR3: TGCAGCGTTTTTGAAGAAGGGAGGGTGGCTTTCTTT. It encodes CSVFEEGRVAFF. Based on the CDR3 plus reference TRBV29-1 and TRBJ1-1, the full variable domain is SAVISQKPSRDICQRGTSLTIQCQVDSQVTMMFWYRQQPGQSLTLIATANQGSEATYESGFVIDKFPISRPNLTFSTLTVSNMSPEDSSIYLCSVFEEGRVAFFGQGTRLTVV.

This chain uses TRBV19 with TRBJ2-2; D is undetermined. V was trimmed by 1 base and J by 0 bases, leaving 9 bases between them. The germline V gene encodes CDR1 LNHDA and CDR2 SQIVND (reference sequence). The CDR3 totals 16 residues. DNA for the CDR3: TGTGCCAGTAGTATAGGACCGGTTACGAACACCGGGGAGCTGTTTTTT. This encodes CASSIGPVTNTGELFF. The variable domain in full, with the rest retrieved from reference TRBV19 and TRBJ2-2, is DGGITQSPKYLFRKEGQNVTLSCEQNLNHDAMYWYRQDPGQGLRLIYYSQIVNDFQKGDIAEGYSVSREKKESFPLTVTSAQKNPTAFYLCASSIGPVTNTGELFFGEGSRLTVL.

V gene TRBV29-1 combines with J gene TRBJ1-2; no clear D gene. The CDR3 is 9 residues long. In germline, CDR1 is SQVTM, CDR2 ANQGSEA. V was clipped by 7 bases and J by 7 bases, with 7 bases between them. The DNA for the CDR3 is TGCAGCGAAAATAGTGGCTACACCTTC. Protein sequence: CSENSGYTF. Using reference TRBV29-1 and TRBJ1-2 for the parts outside the CDR3, the full variable domain is SAVISQKPSRDICQRGTSLTIQCQVDSQVTMMFWYRQQPGQSLTLIATANQGSEATYESGFVIDKFPISRPNLTFSTLTVSNMSPEDSSIYLCSENSGYTFGSGTRLTVV.

V is TRBV7-9 and J is TRBJ1-1; D perhaps matches TRBD1 (5 bases). Trimming took off 6 bases at V and 5 bases at J, with 16 bases between the two ends. The CDR3 totals 14 residues. Per the germline V gene, CDR1 is SEHNR and CDR2 is FQNEAQ (reference sequence). The CDR3 loop is CASSHSGSRTEAFF. The CDR3 DNA follows: TGTGCCAGCAGTCATTCAGGGTCTAGGACTGAAGCTTTCTTT. The whole variable domain, remainder taken from reference TRBV7-9 and TRBJ1-1, is DTGVSQNPRHKITKRGQNVTFRCDPISEHNRLYWYRQTLGQGPEFLTYFQNEAQLEKSRLLSDRFSAERPKGSFSTLEIQRTEQGDSAMYLCASSHSGSRTEAFFGQGTRLTVV.

The chain couples TRBV6-5 to TRBJ2-7; no firm D call. V was pared by 8 bases and J by 4 bases, with 15 bases between. Germline values: CDR1 MNHEY, CDR2 SVGAGI. The CDR3 loop spans 13 amino acids. CDR3 loop: CASGPLGIYEQYF. CDR3 DNA sequence: TGTGCCAGCGGCCCCCTGGGGATTTACGAGCAGTACTTC.

The gene calls are TRBV29-1 and TRBJ1-2, with D uncertain. The germline V gene has CDR1 SQVTM and CDR2 ANQGSEA. There are 12 residues in the CDR3. V lost 4 bases to trimming and J lost 2 bases, with 8 bases between them. Here the CDR3 reads CSVVAENYGYTF. Written as DNA, the CDR3 is TGCAGCGTTGTAGCAGAAAACTATGGCTACACCTTC.

The CDR3 nucleotides are TGTGCCAGCAGCTTCGGGACTAGCCCCTACAATGAGCAGTTCTTC. The encoded protein is CASSFGTSPYNEQFF. The rearrangement joins TRBV7-2 to TRBJ2-1; 9 bases match TRBD2. The CDR3 sequence is 15 residues long. Trimming removed 3 bases from V and 2 bases from J; junction bases left unmatched: 2. Per the germline V gene, CDR1 is SGHTA and CDR2 is FQGNSA.

This rearrangement joins TRBV6-6 to TRBJ2-7, with a possible D match to TRBD2 (5 bases). CDR1 and CDR2 (germline): MNHNY, SVGAGI (reference sequence). V lost 6 bases and J lost 0, with 12 bases in between. The CDR3 loop spans 14 amino acids. For the CDR3, the DNA is TGTGCCAGCAGGCCGGGAAGCTACTCCTACGAGCAGTACTTC. This gives the protein CASRPGSYSYEQYF.

V usage is TRBV27 and J usage is TRBJ2-3; D ambiguous. Germline V gene sequence: CDR1 MNHEY, CDR2 SMNVEV (reference sequence). V was shortened by 5 bases and J by 2 bases, with 8 bases between the two germline ends. The CDR3 covers 13 residues. The CDR3 loop is CASSPSFTDTQYF. The CDR3 bases are TGTGCCAGCAGTCCGTCATTCACAGATACGCAGTATTTT.

In DNA, the CDR3 is TGTGCCAGCAGCTTAGACCAGCCAGGGGGCTTCTATGGCTACACCTTC. The encoded protein is CASSLDQPGGFYGYTF. V is TRBV7-2 and J is TRBJ1-2; 8 positions agree with TRBD1. Germline V gene lookup returns CDR1 SGHTA and CDR2 FQGNSA. The J segment lost 4 bases and the V segment lost 1 base, leaving 8 bases of the junction unmatched. This CDR3 is built from 16 residues. Drawing the rest from reference TRBV7-2 and TRBJ1-2, the complete variable domain is GAGVSQSPSNKVTEKGKDVELRCDPISGHTALYWYRQSLGQGLEFLIYFQGNSAPDKSGLPSDRFSAERTGGSVSTLTIQRTQQEDSAVYLCASSLDQPGGFYGYTFGSGTRLTVV.

This clone has a handful of counts. The CDR3: CASSDLYEQYF. For the CDR3, the DNA is TGTGCCAGCAGTGACCTGTACGAGCAGTACTTC. This chain connects TRBV6-6 to TRBJ2-7; D remains ambiguous. CDR1 is MNHNY, CDR2 SVGAGI, per germline (reference sequence). The CDR3 sequence is 11 residues long. V was pared by 5 bases and J by 4 bases, with 6 bases between.

In its sample, this clone was seen once. The CDR3 here is CASSQEAQEVSYNEQFF. The CDR3 region has the DNA TGCGCCAGCAGCCAAGAGGCGCAGGAAGTTTCCTACAATGAGCAGTTCTTC. This rearrangement joins TRBV4-3 to TRBJ2-1, with D unresolved. Germline assignment: CDR1 LGHNA and CDR2 YSLEER. The CDR3 spans 17 residues. V was pared by 0 bases and J by 1 base, with 13 bases between.

J is TRBJ2-7 and V is TRBV6-6, with 12 bases identical to TRBD2. Germline CDR1 MNHNY, CDR2 SVGAGI (reference sequence). With V trimmed by 1 base and J by 5 bases, 6 bases remained unmatched. The CDR3 runs to 16 residues. For the CDR3, the DNA is TGTGCCAGCAGTTACTTCGGGACTAGCGGGCGGGACGAGCAGTACTTC. This gives the protein CASSYFGTSGRDEQYF.

V and J are TRBV27 and TRBJ2-3, with 9 bases lining up with TRBD2. V trimming: 3 bases; J trimming: 2 bases; junction bases outside the gene matches: 3. The CDR3 runs 15 residues. Germline lookup yields CDR1 MNHEY and CDR2 SMNVEV (reference sequence). CDR3 residues: CASSLLAGATDTQYF. The CDR3 DNA sequence: TGTGCCAGCAGTTTGTTAGCGGGGGCCACAGATACGCAGTATTTT.

V gene TRBV5-1 combines with J gene TRBJ1-1; tentative D call: TRBD1 (6 bases). The CDR3 has 16 amino acids. Trimming shortened V by 4 bases and J by 4 bases, and 20 bases separated the two germline ends. Germline V gives CDR1 SGHRS, CDR2 YFSETQ. Here the CDR3 DNA reads TGCGCCAGCAGCATGGGGGGGCTGGAAATGACCACTGAAGCTTTCTTT. It encodes CASSMGGLEMTTEAFF. The full variable domain, in which reference TRBV5-1 and TRBJ1-1 provide the parts outside the CDR3, is KAGVTQTPRYLIKTRGQQVTLSCSPISGHRSVSWYQQTPGQGLQFLFEYFSETQRNKGNFPGRFSGRQFSNSRSEMNVSTLELGDSALYLCASSMGGLEMTTEAFFGQGTRLTVV.